The clone carrying this TCR delta chain was recorded a few times. TCRdb shows a much larger clone's protein in place of this DNA's translation, and the two differ at residue 4, likely through a read error; the protein shown is translated from the DNA. TCRdb redid the clone calls on the multiplex PCR reads with CATT. The sample has 90,000 to 95,000 delta-chain clones; 0.95% to 1% are singletons. Bulk repertoires came from Vgamma9/Vdelta2+ or Vdelta2-negative gammadelta T cells flow-sorted from PBMC. The data derive from a study of γδ T cells in repeated Plasmodium falciparum infection. About the study: Over approximately 640 days, donors received four mosquito-bite P. falciparum NF54 infections.

Germline CDR1 GEAIGNYY, CDR2 EKD. The trim removed 5 bases at V and 0 bases at J, leaving 14 bases unmatched. The CDR3 has 18 amino acids. This TCR came from a pool of human donors (malaria-infected and uninfected, not separated). The sequencing sample was made of gamma-delta T cells from blood. The V gene is TRDV2, the J gene TRDJ1; 10 positions agree with TRDD3. Since TCRdb gives no J gene, matching the DNA to germline was used here to assign it. The DNA of the CDR3 is TGTGCCTGTGGCCCAGCATCACTGGGGGATCCTCACACCGATAAACTCATCTTT. Its protein is CACGPASLGDPHTDKLIF.